These 25 T cell receptor beta chains were all obtained from the same sample, sequenced in a study of T-cell memory formation after mild COVID-19. TCRdb processed the 5' RACE reads anew with MiXCR; each CDR3 protein has one entry. The sample has fewer than 700,000 distinct CDR3 sequences; roughly 18% are singletons. Material: PBMCs or a T cell subset sorted from them (not recorded which). The receptors originated from an adult woman who had mild COVID-19 (a few samples of this study predate the infection). Cell type and time point are not known.

The rearrangement uses TRBV30 and TRBJ2-7; 7 positions match TRBD1. This CDR3 region has 14 residues. The V and J ends lost 1 base and 7 bases, in that order; junction bases with no gene match: 10. Germline V lookup: CDR1 GTSNPN, CDR2 SVGIG (reference sequence). The CDR3 DNA reads TGTGCCTGGAGTGGGAGGACAGGTCCCAGGGAGCAGTACTTC. It yields the protein CAWSGRTGPREQYF.

This clonotype was recorded a few times. CDR3: CAWEGGSTDTQYF. The CDR3 DNA sequence: TGTGCCTGGGAGGGGGGGAGCACAGATACGCAGTATTTT. The chain combines TRBV30 with TRBJ2-3; tentatively, D is TRBD2 (7 bases). Germline values: CDR1 GTSNPN, CDR2 SVGIG (reference sequence). V lost 5 bases to trimming and J lost 0 bases, with 9 bases between them. The CDR3 covers 13 residues.

This clonotype showed up just a few times. V and J are TRBV7-9 and TRBJ2-7; 8 bases line up with TRBD1. Germline-derived CDR1 and CDR2 are SEHNR and FQNEAQ (reference sequence). The CDR3 spans 15 residues. V was clipped by 2 bases and J by 5 bases; unmatched bases: 8. CDR3 coding DNA: TGTGCCAGCAGCTTAAGGGAGACAGGGGTAGACGAGCAGTACTTC. Encoded protein: CASSLRETGVDEQYF. Full variable domain (outside the CDR3, taken from reference TRBV7-9 and TRBJ2-7): DTGVSQNPRHKITKRGQNVTFRCDPISEHNRLYWYRQTLGQGPEFLTYFQNEAQLEKSRLLSDRFSAERPKGSFSTLEIQRTEQGDSAMYLCASSLRETGVDEQYFGPGTRLTVT.

The rearrangement joins TRBV7-2 to TRBJ2-6; the D gene is possibly TRBD1 (6 bases). CDR1 and CDR2 from the germline V gene are SGHTA and FQGNSA. The ends were cut back, 5 bases at V and 2 bases at J, with 13 bases in the middle. This CDR3 comprises 16 residues. In DNA form, the CDR3 reads TGTGCCAGCAGCCCTCAGGGGATGGCTGGGGCCAACGTCCTGACTTTC. Its protein product is CASSPQGMAGANVLTF.

This clonotype occurred a few times. This chain joins TRBV15 and TRBJ2-3; D is undetermined. The germline V gene encodes CDR1 LNHNV and CDR2 YYDKDF (reference sequence). V lost 3 bases to trimming and J lost 9 bases, with 7 bases between them. The CDR3 extends over 11 amino acids. For the CDR3, the DNA is TGTGCCACCAGCAGGCGACAAACGCAGTATTTT. Encoded protein: CATSRRQTQYF.

This clonotype was counted many times. CDR3 residues: CASSVSGGSYEQYF. CDR3 coding DNA: TGTGCCAGCAGCGTATCGGGGGGCAGCTACGAGCAGTACTTC. The chain recombines TRBV9 with TRBJ2-7, with a possible D match to TRBD2 (7 bases). Germline CDR1 is SGDLS and CDR2 is YYNGEE. V lost 1 base and J 3 bases, leaving 11 bases between the germline ends. The CDR3 is made up of 14 amino acids. The entire variable domain, with the rest obtained from reference TRBV9 and TRBJ2-7, is as follows: DSGVTQTPKHLITATGQRVTLRCSPRSGDLSVYWYQQSLDQGLQFLIQYYNGEERAKGNILERFSAQQFPDLHSELNLSSLELGDSALYFCASSVSGGSYEQYFGPGTRLTVT.

The chain links TRBV10-2 to TRBJ1-1, with TRBD1 identical over 9 bases. The CDR3 is 13 amino acids. The V segment lost 10 bases and the J segment 1 base; nucleotides outside the gene matches: 4. Germline CDR1 reads WSHSY; CDR2 reads SAAADI. The CDR3 DNA sequence: TGCGCCACCAAGGACAGGGGGAACACTGAAGCTTTCTTT. Residues: CATKDRGNTEAFF.

V and J are TRBV6-2 or TRBV6-3 and TRBJ2-2; 8 bases match TRBD2. Germline-derived CDR1 and CDR2 are MNHEY and SVGEGT. The ends lost 4 bases at V and 2 bases at J; junction bases unmatched: 3. The CDR3 is 15 residues long. The chain's CDR3 is CASSWGLVNTGELFF. CDR3 DNA sequence: TGTGCCAGCAGTTGGGGACTAGTTAACACCGGGGAGCTGTTTTTT.

This clonotype was seen at least ten times. The chain has TRBV12-3 or TRBV12-4 and TRBJ2-7; the match to TRBD2 covers 13 bases. The junction had 5 bases not matched to a gene; V was cut back by 6 bases and J by 6 bases. The length of the CDR3 is 14 residues. CDR3 residues: CASSPTSGRAEQYF. The CDR3 DNA follows: TGTGCCAGCAGCCCAACTAGCGGGAGGGCCGAGCAGTACTTC.

The gene calls are TRBV2 and TRBJ2-7; TRBD2 matches at 7 bases. The CDR3 runs 14 residues. After removal of 6 bases from V and 5 bases from J, the junction contained 10 bases not matched to a gene. Germline loops: CDR1 SNHLY, CDR2 FYNNEI. CDR3: CASRHLAGAHEQYF. The CDR3 DNA follows: TGTGCCAGCAGACACCTGGCGGGAGCGCACGAGCAGTACTTC.

This clonotype has ten or more counts. V usage is TRBV5-1 and J usage is TRBJ1-1; D not resolved. Germline values: CDR1 SGHRS, CDR2 YFSETQ. The CDR3 length is 15 residues. V was pared by 0 bases and J by 7 bases, with 16 bases between. The CDR3 spells CASSLDGSPPVEAFF. CDR3 DNA: TGCGCCAGCAGCTTGGATGGGTCTCCCCCTGTTGAAGCTTTCTTT. The variable domain in full, with the rest retrieved from reference TRBV5-1 and TRBJ1-1, is KAGVTQTPRYLIKTRGQQVTLSCSPISGHRSVSWYQQTPGQGLQFLFEYFSETQRNKGNFPGRFSGRQFSNSRSEMNVSTLELGDSALYLCASSLDGSPPVEAFFGQGTRLTVV.

The chain is built from TRBV20-1 and TRBJ2-3; D possibly corresponds to TRBD2 (6 bases). Trimming removed 3 bases at V and 4 bases at J, with 14 bases between. The CDR3 is made up of 14 amino acids. Germline V gene lookup returns CDR1 DFQATT and CDR2 SNEGSKA (reference sequence). CDR3 bases: TGCAGTGCTAGTCTGGCGGGGCCTGCAGATACGCAGTATTTT. Amino acids: CSASLAGPADTQYF.

The chain links TRBV20-1 to TRBJ2-1; tentative D call: TRBD2 (5 bases). The CDR3 sequence is 12 residues long. The ends were cut back, 7 bases at V and 8 bases at J, with 15 bases in the middle. Germline loops: CDR1 DFQATT, CDR2 SNEGSKA (reference sequence). The DNA for the CDR3 is TGCAGTGTAGAGACTAATGCCGATGAGCAGTTCTTC. Its translation: CSVETNADEQFF.

A few counts support this clonotype. J is TRBJ2-7 and V is TRBV14, with D possibly TRBD1 on 5 matching bases. Trimming removed 3 bases from V and 3 bases from J, with 21 bases in between. The CDR3 runs to 17 residues. Germline assignment: CDR1 SGHDN and CDR2 FVKESK. The CDR3 loop is CASSHHRSRGFFYEQYF. The DNA for the CDR3 is TGTGCCAGCAGCCATCATCGAAGTAGGGGATTCTTCTACGAGCAGTACTTC.

The rearrangement uses TRBV30 and TRBJ2-2; D call uncertain. The V end lost 2 bases, the J end lost 1 base, and 11 bases lay between the germline ends. This CDR3 is built from 15 residues. The germline gives CDR1 GTSNPN, CDR2 SVGIG (reference sequence). CDR3 sequence: CAWSLTDLNTGELFF. The CDR3 bases are TGTGCCTGGAGTCTGACCGACCTGAACACCGGGGAGCTGTTTTTT.

This sequence joins TRBV24-1 and TRBJ2-3; D is uncertain. The V and J ends lost 10 bases and 5 bases respectively, with 12 bases between them. The CDR3 covers 12 residues. Germline V gene lookup returns CDR1 KGHDR and CDR2 SFDVKD. The CDR3 region has the DNA TGTGCCACTAGGCAGGCTGGAGATACGCAGTATTTT. It is translated as CATRQAGDTQYF.

This clonotype was seen only once. The chain couples TRBV30 to TRBJ2-7, with 9 bases fitting TRBD2. V dropped 8 bases and J dropped 2; count of bases not matched to a gene: 7. Germline V gene sequence: CDR1 GTSNPN, CDR2 SVGIG (reference sequence). This CDR3 is built from 13 residues. In DNA, the CDR3 is TGTGCCCATAGCGGGAGCCTTGCCTACGAGCAGTACTTC. Its protein is CAHSGSLAYEQYF.

The table lists this clonotype with a few counts. The CDR3 loop reads CSVKVGPYEQYF. The DNA of the CDR3 is TGCAGCGTTAAGGTCGGTCCCTACGAGCAGTACTTC. The genes are TRBV29-1 and TRBJ2-7; D remains unclear. The CDR3 runs to 12 residues. Trimming stripped 5 bases from V and 2 bases from J, with 10 bases between. The V gene's germline CDR1 is SQVTM and CDR2 ANQGSEA.

This chain links TRBV3-1 with TRBJ2-2; tentatively, D is TRBD2 (5 bases). With 4 bases removed from V and 7 bases from J, the gap between germline ends came to 16 bases. The CDR3 runs to 15 residues. The germline V gene has CDR1 LGHDT and CDR2 YNNKEL (reference sequence). The CDR3, as DNA: TGTGCCAGCAGCCCGCGGGTAGGAGGTTACGGGGAGCTGTTTTTT. Translating it yields CASSPRVGGYGELFF.

The chain employs TRBV30 and TRBJ1-2, with 7 bases fitting TRBD1. The CDR3 totals 13 residues. Germline V gene sequence: CDR1 GTSNPN, CDR2 SVGIG (reference sequence). V lost 2 bases, J lost 4 bases, and 4 bases stayed unmatched. CDR3: CAWSTGVSYGYTF. CDR3 bases: TGTGCCTGGAGTACAGGGGTCTCCTATGGCTACACCTTC. Full variable domain (missing parts from reference TRBV30 and TRBJ1-2): SQTIHQWPATLVQPVGSPLSLECTVEGTSNPNLYWYRQAAGRGLQLLFYSVGIGQISSEVPQNLSASRPQDRQFILSSKKLLLSDSGFYLCAWSTGVSYGYTFGSGTRLTVV.

CDR3 sequence (DNA): TGTGCCAGCACCCCGAAGAATCAAGAGACCCAGTACTTC. It codes for CASTPKNQETQYF. This sequence joins TRBV11-2 and TRBJ2-5; D uncertain. CDR3 length equals 13 residues. Per the germline V gene, CDR1 is SGHAT and CDR2 is FQNNGV. Trimming took 7 bases from V and 2 from J, leaving 11 bases between them.

The chain combines TRBV20-1 with TRBJ2-7; 9 nucleotides line up with TRBD2. V shed 6 bases, J shed 6 bases, and the junction held 15 bases outside the gene matches. This CDR3 has 15 residues. Germline-derived CDR1 and CDR2 are DFQATT and SNEGSKA (reference sequence). CDR3: CSAPRGAGGPSEQYF. The DNA for the CDR3 is TGCAGTGCCCCGAGGGGAGCGGGAGGACCCTCCGAGCAGTACTTC.

The chain carries TRBV7-8 and TRBJ2-7, with 8 bases aligning to TRBD1. The CDR3 extends over 15 amino acids. V lost 3 bases, J lost 4 bases, and 8 bases stayed unmatched. CDR1 SGHVS and CDR2 FQNEAQ come from the germline V gene. CDR3 sequence: CASSFSDRERYEQYF. The CDR3 bases are TGTGCCAGCAGCTTTTCGGACAGGGAAAGGTACGAGCAGTACTTC.

The J gene is TRBJ2-4, the V gene TRBV5-4; D gene ambiguous. The CDR3 totals 14 residues. The V gene's germline CDR1 is SGHNT and CDR2 YYREEE (reference sequence). V shed 0 bases and J shed 4 bases, with 8 bases lying between them. The CDR3 coding sequence is TGTGCCAGCAGCTTGGAGGGCAGTAAAAACATTCAGTACTTC. It is translated as CASSLEGSKNIQYF. Variable domain in full (rest from reference TRBV5-4 and TRBJ2-4): ETGVTQSPTHLIKTRGQQVTLRCSSQSGHNTVSWYQQALGQGPQFIFQYYREEENGRGNFPPRFSGLQFPNYSSELNVNALELDDSALYLCASSLEGSKNIQYFGAGTRLSVL.

This clonotype was seen only once. In DNA, the CDR3 is TGCGCCAGCAGCCAAGCCGGGACAGGACACAATGAGCAGTTCTTC. This encodes CASSQAGTGHNEQFF. The V gene is TRBV4-1, the J gene TRBJ2-1; TRBD1 matches at 8 bases. Germline loops: CDR1 MGHRA, CDR2 YSYEKL. CDR3 length: 15 residues. V dropped 1 base and J dropped 5; count of bases not matched to a gene: 4.